The 20 T cell receptor beta chains given below trace back to one sample, sequenced in a study of blood T cell repertoires in COVID-19. The data were produced by immunoSEQ multiplex PCR, yet TCRdb's version contains in-frame clones alone and is incomplete. The sample includes 150,000 or so clones, about 89% of them seen just once. Material for sequencing was peripheral blood. These receptors all stem from an older man with acute or convalescent COVID-19.

V usage is TRBV13 and J usage is TRBJ1-1, with D unclear. The CDR3 runs to 15 residues. V was shortened by 1 base and J by 1 base, with 10 bases between the two germline ends. Germline V gives CDR1 PRHDT, CDR2 FYEKMQ (reference sequence). CDR3 coding DNA: TGTGCCAGCAGCTTAGACACGGGTGGGAACACTGAAGCTTTCTTT. Protein sequence: CASSLDTGGNTEAFF.

The rearrangement links TRBV10-3 to TRBJ2-3; 8 nucleotides line up with TRBD2. The CDR3 sequence is 15 residues long. Germline values: CDR1 ENHRY, CDR2 SYGVKD. With 9 bases clipped from V and 0 bases from J, the junction kept 8 bases outside the gene matches. The CDR3: CAMAREASSTDTQYF. CDR3 nucleotides: TGTGCCATGGCGCGGGAGGCCTCTAGCACAGATACGCAGTATTTT.

This rearrangement joins TRBV5-1 to TRBJ1-5, with 8 positions matching TRBD1. CDR3 length equals 14 residues. Germline-derived CDR1 and CDR2 are SGHRS and YFSETQ. V shed 0 bases, J shed 6 bases, and the junction held 2 bases outside the gene matches. CDR3 bases: TGCGCCAGCAGCTTGGGGACAGGGACTCAGCCCCAGCATTTT. Its translation is CASSLGTGTQPQHF.

The chain combines TRBV6-5 with TRBJ1-5; the D gene is possibly TRBD1 (5 bases). This CDR3 has 15 amino acids. CDR1 and CDR2 from the germline V gene are MNHEY and SVGAGI. Trimming cost V 7 bases and J 1 base, with 14 bases left between them. For the CDR3, the DNA is TGTGCCAGCAAGGGGCCAGGAATAAGCAATCAGCCCCAGCATTTT. Translation gives CASKGPGISNQPQHF.

V and J are TRBV11-2 and TRBJ2-1; 8 bases agree with TRBD1. Germline-derived CDR1 and CDR2 are SGHAT and FQNNGV. The CDR3 totals 17 residues. V was clipped by 2 bases and J by 5 bases; unmatched bases: 11. The CDR3 loop reads CASSLRTGRRSNNEQFF. The CDR3 DNA reads as TGTGCCAGCAGCTTACGGACAGGGCGACGCTCTAACAATGAGCAGTTCTTC.

CDR3 in DNA: TGTGCCAGCAGCTTCTCCGGGACAGGGGATTCACCCCTCCACTTT. This translates into CASSFSGTGDSPLHF. The V and J genes are TRBV6-4 and TRBJ1-6; 10 bases fit TRBD1. After removal of 6 bases from V and 8 bases from J, the junction contained 7 bases not matched to a gene. The CDR3 length is 15 residues. Germline loops: CDR1 MRHNA, CDR2 SNTAGT.

The gene calls are TRBV2 and TRBJ2-2, with a weak D call TRBD2 (5 bases). V lost 7 bases and J 6 bases, leaving 9 bases between the germline ends. This CDR3 has 12 residues. The germline CDR1 and CDR2 sequences are SNHLY and FYNNEI. DNA for the CDR3: TGTGCCAGCATCCCCGGGGCCGGGGAGCTGTTTTTT. Its translation: CASIPGAGELFF.

V usage is TRBV30 and J usage is TRBJ2-7, with 7 nucleotides matching TRBD1. The V gene's germline CDR1 is GTSNPN and CDR2 SVGIG (reference sequence). The CDR3 covers 12 residues. Trimming took 0 bases from V and 7 from J; bases not matched to a gene: 3. CDR3 DNA: TGTGCCTGGAGTGTCGACAGGGCTGAGCAGTACTTC. Its translation: CAWSVDRAEQYF. Using reference TRBV30 and TRBJ2-7 for the parts outside the CDR3, the full variable domain is SQTIHQWPATLVQPVGSPLSLECTVEGTSNPNLYWYRQAAGRGLQLLFYSVGIGQISSEVPQNLSASRPQDRQFILSSKKLLLSDSGFYLCAWSVDRAEQYFGPGTRLTVT.

Concerning this clone itself: Distinct nucleotide sequences in the sample also encode this CDR3. This chain uses TRBV4-1 with TRBJ2-3; 7 bases line up with TRBD2. The CDR3 loop spans 15 amino acids. The germline CDR1 and CDR2 sequences are MGHRA and YSYEKL. V lost 0 bases to trimming and J lost 6 bases; unmatched junction nucleotides: 6. CDR3 sequence: CASSQDGAGGDTQYF. The CDR3 nucleotides are TGCGCCAGCAGCCAAGACGGGGCCGGGGGGGATACGCAGTATTTT.

The gene calls are TRBV15 and TRBJ1-1, with TRBD1 as a possible D gene (6 bases). The length of the CDR3 is 13 residues. Trimming took off 6 bases at V and 7 bases at J, with 15 bases between the two ends. Looked up from germline, CDR1 is LNHNV and CDR2 is YYDKDF (reference sequence). The DNA of the CDR3 is TGTGCCACCAGGGGAGGGGGGATGGGTGAAGCTTTCTTT. Protein sequence: CATRGGGMGEAFF.

The J gene is TRBJ2-1, the V gene TRBV5-1, with 8 bases that match TRBD2. This CDR3 region has 16 residues. Germline V gene data show CDR1 as SGHRS and CDR2 as YFSETQ. V lost 4 bases to trimming and J lost 9 bases; unmatched junction nucleotides: 15. The CDR3 region is CASSLGGLAGHTEQFF. The CDR3 DNA sequence: TGCGCCAGCAGCCTTGGTGGTTTAGCGGGGCACACTGAGCAGTTCTTC. Together with reference TRBV5-1 and TRBJ2-1, the CDR3 gives the full variable domain: KAGVTQTPRYLIKTRGQQVTLSCSPISGHRSVSWYQQTPGQGLQFLFEYFSETQRNKGNFPGRFSGRQFSNSRSEMNVSTLELGDSALYLCASSLGGLAGHTEQFFGPGTRLTVL.

Of note for this clone: Other nucleotide sequences in the sample specify the same CDR3. The rearrangement joins TRBV5-1 to TRBJ2-1; TRBD2 matches 10 bases. Germline CDR1 reads SGHRS; CDR2 reads YFSETQ. Trimming cost V 1 base and J 3 bases; bases outside gene matches: 1. The CDR3 runs 15 residues. DNA of the CDR3: TGCGCCAGCAGCTTGTCTAGCGGGAGCTACAATGAGCAGTTCTTC. Translating gives CASSLSSGSYNEQFF.

V is TRBV28 and J is TRBJ2-7; 7 nucleotides line up with TRBD1. The CDR3 is 13 amino acids. J gave up 3 bases and V 9 bases, and 8 bases lay outside the gene matches. The germline V gene encodes CDR1 MDHEN and CDR2 SYDVKM. CDR3: CASWDSISYEQYF. Written as DNA, the CDR3 is TGTGCCAGTTGGGACAGTATAAGCTACGAGCAGTACTTC.

This clone has more than one count but fewer than ten. The chain uses TRBV5-4 and TRBJ2-7; 8 nucleotides match TRBD2. Germline V CDR1 and CDR2: SGHNT, YYREEE (reference sequence). The J segment lost 2 bases and the V segment lost 5 bases, leaving 6 bases of the junction unmatched. The CDR3 sequence is 14 residues long. CDR3 residues: CASSYSGTTYEQYF. CDR3 in DNA: TGTGCCAGCAGTTATAGCGGGACCACCTACGAGCAGTACTTC.

The chain carries TRBV29-1 and TRBJ1-3, with D uncertain. Germline V CDR1 and CDR2: SQVTM, ANQGSEA. The CDR3 is made up of 13 amino acids. The V end was cut by 7 bases, the J end by 0 bases, with 10 bases between. CDR3 nucleotides: TGCAGCGCTCAACAGAGCTCTGGAAACACCATATATTTT. It encodes CSAQQSSGNTIYF.

The rearrangement links TRBV28 to TRBJ2-7; a weak D match, TRBD1 (5 bases). V gave up 3 bases and J gave up 6 bases, with 9 bases separating them. This CDR3 has 12 amino acids. Germline loops: CDR1 MDHEN, CDR2 SYDVKM. The CDR3 DNA is TGTGCCAGCAGTTTCATAAGGGGCGAGCAGTACTTC. Its protein is CASSFIRGEQYF.

This chain connects TRBV28 to TRBJ1-6; 11 nucleotides agree with TRBD1. The CDR3 is 15 amino acids. Germline values: CDR1 MDHEN, CDR2 SYDVKM. V gave up 5 bases and J gave up 10 bases; unmatched junction bases: 7. This CDR3 is CASSPSGTGGSPLHF. In DNA, the CDR3 is TGTGCCAGCAGTCCCTCCGGGACAGGGGGATCACCCCTCCACTTT.

V and J are TRBV2 and TRBJ1-5; D gene uncertain. From germline, CDR1 is SNHLY and CDR2 FYNNEI. Trimming removed 7 bases from V and 4 bases from J, with 8 bases in between. CDR3 length equals 12 residues. The CDR3 DNA reads TGTGCCAGCATGAGGGATAATCAGCCCCAGCATTTT. Protein product: CASMRDNQPQHF. Based on the CDR3 plus reference TRBV2 and TRBJ1-5, the full variable domain is EPEVTQTPSHQVTQMGQEVILRCVPISNHLYFYWYRQILGQKVEFLVSFYNNEISEKSEIFDDQFSVERPDGSNFTLKIRSTKLEDSAMYFCASMRDNQPQHFGDGTRLSIL.

The gene calls are TRBV28 and TRBJ2-1, with a weak D call TRBD2 (5 bases). The germline gives CDR1 MDHEN, CDR2 SYDVKM. Trimming removed 3 bases from V and 7 bases from J, with 22 bases in between. The CDR3 contains 17 residues. The CDR3 DNA is TGTGCCAGCAGTTTTCTAGCCACGGGAAAATTGAGGAATGAGCAGTTCTTC. Its translation is CASSFLATGKLRNEQFF.

The table lists this clone with a few counts. The chain recombines TRBV29-1 with TRBJ1-4; TRBD1 is a possible D gene (6 bases). The germline V and J ends were trimmed by 6 bases and 10 bases, with 18 bases remaining between them. Germline V gene sequence: CDR1 SQVTM, CDR2 ANQGSEA. This CDR3 spans 13 amino acids. CDR3 in amino acids: CSVLPDSGAKLFF. In nucleotides, the CDR3 is TGCAGCGTCCTCCCGGACAGTGGGGCAAAACTGTTTTTT.